Shown below are 3 T cell receptor beta chains from a single sample sequenced in a study of blood T cell repertoires in COVID-19. Only in-frame clones appear in the TCRdb table, and some are missing; sequencing was by immunoSEQ multiplex PCR. In the table there are about 190,000 clones, roughly 90% of which are singletons. Sequenced input: peripheral blood. These receptors all come from a man aged 50 to 60 with acute or convalescent COVID-19.

This clone appeared a single time. The identical CDR3 is also encoded by other nucleotide sequences in the sample. The V call is TRBV28, the J call TRBJ1-2; no clear D. CDR1 is MDHEN and CDR2 is SYDVKM in the germline V gene. Trimming removed 5 bases at V and 5 bases at J, with 6 bases between. The CDR3 has 11 amino acids. The CDR3 nucleotides read TGTGCCAGCAGTCAAAATTATGGCTACACCTTC. As protein: CASSQNYGYTF.

The chain joins TRBV29-1 to TRBJ2-3; possibly TRBD2 for D (5 bases). The V end lost 7 bases, the J end lost 7 bases, and 12 bases lay between the germline ends. The CDR3 runs to 11 residues. CDR1 and CDR2 (germline): SQVTM, ANQGSEA. Here the CDR3 reads CSAPGINTQYF. CDR3 DNA: TGCAGCGCACCGGGGATTAATACGCAGTATTTT.

This chain links TRBV7-9 with TRBJ2-1; TRBD2 matches at 11 bases. V was pared by 4 bases and J by 3 bases, with 2 bases of the junction left unmatched. Germline V lookup: CDR1 SEHNR, CDR2 FQNEAQ (reference sequence). The CDR3 is 15 residues long. CDR3 DNA sequence: TGTGCCAGCAGCTCTAGCGGGAGGATCTACAATGAGCAGTTCTTC. It specifies CASSSSGRIYNEQFF.